This TCR beta chain was recovered during a study of blood T cells in healthy people across ages. Together with a sample-barcoded 5' primer, a J-beta primer mix was included in a second PCR lasting roughly 6 to 12 cycles. MiXCR was run by TCRdb on the 5' RACE reads, yielding one entry per CDR3 protein. This sample carries about 580,000 distinct CDR3 sequences, roughly 48% of them seen once, and the ten largest clones take 20% to 25%. Germline loops: CDR1 SQVTM, CDR2 ANQGSEA. After removal of 5 bases from V and 2 bases from J, the junction contained 7 bases not matched to a gene. This CDR3 contains 14 residues.

Source material: blood. The sequence was obtained from a man at least 80 years old in good health. The rearrangement links TRBV29-1 to TRBJ2-3, with 7 positions matching TRBD1. The CDR3 DNA reads TGCAGCGTTTACGGAGGACAGGTCACAGATACGCAGTATTTT. Residues: CSVYGGQVTDTQYF.